The next 21 T cell receptor beta chains were all read from a single sample in a study of shared clonotypes between healthy human individuals. Using immunoSEQ multiplex PCR, the repertoire was profiled, and TCRdb retains in-frame clones only, with some absent. The sample consists of under 650,000 clones, almost 97% of them appearing once. Sequenced: naive CD4+ T cells sorted from blood. As to subset: CD45RA+ positively selected. The receptor source for this set is a young woman in good health.

This chain connects TRBV18 to TRBJ2-5; no clear D. Near its end, the DNA agrees better with TRBJ2-7, so the J call may be wrong. The CDR3 has 14 amino acids. Germline CDR1 reads KGHSH; CDR2 reads LQKENI. DNA of the CDR3: TGTGCCAGCTCAACCTTCGACGAAACCTACGAGCAGTACTTC. Translated: CASSTFDETYEQYF.

This rearrangement joins TRBV10-2 to TRBJ2-7; 8 bases agree with TRBD1. This CDR3 contains 11 residues. Germline lookup yields CDR1 WSHSY and CDR2 SAAADI. The V gene end was trimmed by 10 bases and the J gene end by 5 bases; junction bases not matched to a gene: 4. CDR3 sequence (DNA): TGCGCCACCACGACAGGGGACGAGCAGTACTTC. Translation: CATTTGDEQYF.

The chain has TRBV27 and TRBJ2-7; D gene unclear. From germline, CDR1 is MNHEY and CDR2 SMNVEV (reference sequence). The CDR3 runs 15 residues. V was trimmed by 2 bases and J by 4 bases, leaving 15 bases between them. The CDR3 sequence: CASSLDPSPSYEQYF. The CDR3 coding sequence is TGTGCCAGCAGTTTAGACCCTAGTCCTTCTTACGAGCAGTACTTC.

J is TRBJ2-3 and V is TRBV4-1; 8 bases align to TRBD2. Per the germline V gene, CDR1 is MGHRA and CDR2 is YSYEKL. This CDR3 is 13 amino acids long. V lost 6 bases to trimming and J lost 1 base; unmatched junction nucleotides: 0. CDR3 coding DNA: TGCGCCAGCAGGACTAGCGGCACAGATACGCAGTATTTT. This sequence encodes CASRTSGTDTQYF.

The chain joins TRBV7-6 to TRBJ2-5; perhaps TRBD1 as D (6 bases). Matching the DNA end better, TRBJ2-7 makes the J call doubtful. Germline CDR1 and CDR2: SGHVS and FNYEAQ. This CDR3 is built from 13 residues. The CDR3: CASRPTGSYEQYF. The DNA of the CDR3 is TGTGCCAGCAGACCTACAGGGTCCTACGAGCAGTACTTC.

This CDR3 is CASSLDRKHYGYTF. CDR3 DNA sequence: TGTGCCAGCAGCTTGGACAGGAAACACTATGGCTACACCTTC. The J gene is TRBJ1-2, the V gene TRBV5-4, with D possibly TRBD1 on 5 matching bases. Trimming shortened V by 0 bases and J by 3 bases, and 9 bases separated the two germline ends. The CDR3 covers 14 residues. The V gene's germline CDR1 is SGHNT and CDR2 YYREEE (reference sequence).

This clone was detected only once. The chain uses TRBV5-1 and TRBJ2-5, with 11 bases identical to TRBD2. This CDR3 spans 18 amino acids. The germline V gene encodes CDR1 SGHRS and CDR2 YFSETQ. Trimming cost V 0 bases and J 5 bases; bases outside gene matches: 12. CDR3 nucleotide sequence: TGCGCCAGCAGCTTGGGGACTAGCGGGTTCTTCCTATCGGAGACCCAGTACTTC. Translating it yields CASSLGTSGFFLSETQYF.

V is TRBV28 and J is TRBJ1-1; a weak D match, TRBD1 (5 bases). The CDR3 spans 14 residues. Trimming left V 6 bases short and J 8 bases short, with 19 bases between. Looked up from germline, CDR1 is MDHEN and CDR2 is SYDVKM. CDR3 nucleotide sequence: TGTGCCAGCAGCCTCTCCTGGGGGGGGAGGGAAGCTTTCTTT. The encoded protein is CASSLSWGGREAFF.

The chain is built from TRBV5-1 and TRBJ1-1; D might be TRBD1 (5 bases). Deletions cut 2 bases from V and 6 bases from J, with 20 bases between. CDR1 is SGHRS, CDR2 YFSETQ, per germline. There are 16 residues in the CDR3. The CDR3 sequence: CASSFRLLGAVPEAFF. CDR3 nucleotide sequence: TGCGCCAGCAGCTTCCGACTCCTAGGGGCAGTGCCTGAAGCTTTCTTT.

The V gene is TRBV5-1, the J gene TRBJ2-7, with D perhaps TRBD2 (5 bases). This CDR3 contains 14 residues. V dropped 3 bases and J dropped 3 bases, with 13 bases sitting between them. Germline lookup yields CDR1 SGHRS and CDR2 YFSETQ. CDR3 sequence reads: CASSSDSTSYEQYF. The DNA of the CDR3 is TGCGCCAGCAGCTCGGACTCTACTAGCTACGAGCAGTACTTC.

To note about this clone: Other DNA sequences of this sample code for an identical CDR3. V is TRBV5-1 and J is TRBJ2-3, with 7 positions matching TRBD2. Germline loops: CDR1 SGHRS, CDR2 YFSETQ. Germline trimming cut 0 bases from V and 0 bases from J; bases unmatched to any gene: 4. There are 16 residues in the CDR3. CDR3 in amino acids: CASSLVLAGSTDTQYF. CDR3 sequence (DNA): TGCGCCAGCAGCTTGGTGTTAGCGGGTAGCACAGATACGCAGTATTTT.

V gene TRBV18 combines with J gene TRBJ1-1; 7 positions match TRBD1. CDR1 is KGHSH, CDR2 LQKENI, per germline. The CDR3 length is 13 residues. The V gene end was trimmed by 10 bases and the J gene end by 4 bases; junction bases not matched to a gene: 9. The CDR3 region is CATRSEGATEAFF. CDR3 DNA: TGTGCCACCCGCTCGGAGGGGGCCACTGAAGCTTTCTTT.

In its sample, this clone was seen once. The chain recombines TRBV6-6 with TRBJ2-5; D not certain. V was pared by 8 bases and J by 3 bases, with 19 bases between. The CDR3 consists of 15 residues. Germline loops: CDR1 MNHNY, CDR2 SVGAGI (reference sequence). CDR3 DNA sequence: TGTGCCAGCCAACAATCCCAAACTCGGGAAGAGACCCAGTACTTC. This sequence encodes CASQQSQTREETQYF.

This chain connects TRBV28 to TRBJ1-2; maybe TRBD1 (5 bases). Trimming stripped 4 bases from V and 6 bases from J, with 15 bases between. In germline, CDR1 is MDHEN, CDR2 SYDVKM. This CDR3 is built from 14 residues. This CDR3 is CASSSSGLSNGYTF. CDR3 DNA: TGTGCCAGCAGTTCCTCGGGACTATCAAATGGCTACACCTTC.

This sequence joins TRBV5-1 and TRBJ1-3; 7 positions agree with TRBD1. J was trimmed by 2 bases and V by 4 bases; bases with no gene match: 15. CDR3 size: 18 residues. Germline CDR1 is SGHRS and CDR2 is YFSETQ. CDR3 protein: CASSPTGQRKTAGNTIYF. CDR3 sequence (DNA): TGCGCCAGCAGCCCAACGGGACAGAGGAAGACCGCTGGAAACACCATATATTTT.

The chain recombines TRBV6-6 with TRBJ2-7, with a possible D match to TRBD1 (6 bases). With 6 bases removed from V and 2 bases from J, the gap between germline ends came to 11 bases. Germline V lookup: CDR1 MNHNY, CDR2 SVGAGI (reference sequence). CDR3 size: 13 residues. DNA of the CDR3: TGTGCCAGCAGGACAGGTAATGCCTACGAGCAGTACTTC. Translating gives CASRTGNAYEQYF.

The chain is built from TRBV14 and TRBJ1-2; the match to TRBD1 covers 7 bases. V dropped 4 bases and J dropped 5; count of bases not matched to a gene: 7. The CDR3 runs to 14 residues. From germline, CDR1 is SGHDN and CDR2 FVKESK. Here the CDR3 reads CASSLMTGLYGYTF. The CDR3 nucleotides read TGTGCCAGCAGCCTGATGACAGGGCTGTATGGCTACACCTTC.

CDR3 nucleotides: TGCGCCAGCAGGTTTCTAGCGAACAATGAGCAGTTCTTC. It codes for CASRFLANNEQFF. This chain links TRBV5-1 with TRBJ2-1, with TRBD2 as a possible D gene (6 bases). In germline, CDR1 is SGHRS, CDR2 YFSETQ. Trimming removed 5 bases from V and 5 bases from J, with 11 bases in between. The CDR3 consists of 13 residues.

The rearrangement links TRBV6-1 to TRBJ2-7; 8 nucleotides line up with TRBD1. The CDR3 extends over 15 amino acids. Unmatched junction bases numbered 10, after V lost 6 bases and J lost 3 bases. The V gene's germline CDR1 is MNHNS and CDR2 SASEGT. DNA of the CDR3: TGTGCCAGCAGAATGTACAGGGGGTCCTTCTACGAGCAGTACTTC. Encoded protein: CASRMYRGSFYEQYF.

This clone was seen a single time. This chain uses TRBV11-1 with TRBJ1-1; D is possibly TRBD1 (5 bases). The CDR3 is 13 residues long. The ends were cut back, 5 bases at V and 6 bases at J, with 13 bases in the middle. Looked up from germline, CDR1 is SGHAT and CDR2 is FQDESV (reference sequence). The CDR3 DNA reads as TGTGCCAGCAGCCTCACGTTGGGGGCTGAAGCTTTCTTT. Its protein product is CASSLTLGAEAFF. Drawing the rest from reference TRBV11-1 and TRBJ1-1, the complete variable domain is EAEVAQSPRYKITEKSQAVAFWCDPISGHATLYWYRQILGQGPELLVQFQDESVVDDSQLPKDRFSAERLKGVDSTLKIQPAELGDSAMYLCASSLTLGAEAFFGQGTRLTVV.

The chain links TRBV7-9 to TRBJ2-7; 9 positions agree with TRBD1. J gave up 4 bases and V 5 bases, and 12 bases lay outside the gene matches. The CDR3 has 16 residues. In germline, CDR1 is SEHNR, CDR2 FQNEAQ (reference sequence). CDR3 loop: CASSRPGQGRKYEQYF. For the CDR3, the DNA is TGTGCCAGCAGCCGACCGGGACAGGGCAGAAAATACGAGCAGTACTTC.